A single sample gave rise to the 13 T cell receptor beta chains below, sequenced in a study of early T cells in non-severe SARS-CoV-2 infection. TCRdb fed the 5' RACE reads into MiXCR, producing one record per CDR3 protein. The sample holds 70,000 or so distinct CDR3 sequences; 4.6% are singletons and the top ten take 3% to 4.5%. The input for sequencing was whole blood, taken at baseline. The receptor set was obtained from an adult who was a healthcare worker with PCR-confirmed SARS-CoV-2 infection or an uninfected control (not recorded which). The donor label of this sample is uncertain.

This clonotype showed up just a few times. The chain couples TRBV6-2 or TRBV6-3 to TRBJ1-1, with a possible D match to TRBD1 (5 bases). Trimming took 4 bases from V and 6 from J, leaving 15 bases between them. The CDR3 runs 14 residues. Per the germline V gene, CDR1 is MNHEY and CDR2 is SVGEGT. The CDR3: CASSLGIGAAEAFF. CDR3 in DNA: TGTGCCAGCAGTTTAGGCATAGGGGCCGCTGAAGCTTTCTTT.

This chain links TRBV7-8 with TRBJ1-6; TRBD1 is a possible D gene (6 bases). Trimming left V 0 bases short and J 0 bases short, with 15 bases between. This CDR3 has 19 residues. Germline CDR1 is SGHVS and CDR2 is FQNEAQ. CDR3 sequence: CASSLAQGTASSYNSPLHF. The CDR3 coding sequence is TGTGCCAGCAGCTTAGCGCAGGGGACTGCAAGCTCCTATAATTCACCCCTCCACTTT.

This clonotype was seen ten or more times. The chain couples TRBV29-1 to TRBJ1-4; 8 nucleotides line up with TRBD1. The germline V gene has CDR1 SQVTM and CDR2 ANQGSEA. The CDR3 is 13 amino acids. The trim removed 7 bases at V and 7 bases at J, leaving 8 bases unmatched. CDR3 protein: CSGRTGNGEKLFF. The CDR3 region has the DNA TGCAGCGGTCGGACAGGGAATGGTGAAAAACTGTTTTTT. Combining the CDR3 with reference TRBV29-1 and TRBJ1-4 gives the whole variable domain SAVISQKPSRDICQRGTSLTIQCQVDSQVTMMFWYRQQPGQSLTLIATANQGSEATYESGFVIDKFPISRPNLTFSTLTVSNMSPEDSSIYLCSGRTGNGEKLFFGSGTQLSVL.

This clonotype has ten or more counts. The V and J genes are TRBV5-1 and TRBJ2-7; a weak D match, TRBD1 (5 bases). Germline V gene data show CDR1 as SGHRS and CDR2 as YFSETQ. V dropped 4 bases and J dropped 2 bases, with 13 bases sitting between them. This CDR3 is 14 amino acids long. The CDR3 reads CASSRSGQAYEQYF. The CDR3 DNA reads TGCGCCAGCAGCCGTTCCGGACAAGCCTACGAGCAGTACTTC.

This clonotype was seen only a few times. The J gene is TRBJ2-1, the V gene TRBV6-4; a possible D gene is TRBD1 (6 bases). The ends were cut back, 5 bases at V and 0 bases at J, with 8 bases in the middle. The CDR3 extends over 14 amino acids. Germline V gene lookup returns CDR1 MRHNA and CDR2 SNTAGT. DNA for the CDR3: TGTGCCAGCAGTTTACAGGGCTCCTACAATGAGCAGTTCTTC. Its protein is CASSLQGSYNEQFF.

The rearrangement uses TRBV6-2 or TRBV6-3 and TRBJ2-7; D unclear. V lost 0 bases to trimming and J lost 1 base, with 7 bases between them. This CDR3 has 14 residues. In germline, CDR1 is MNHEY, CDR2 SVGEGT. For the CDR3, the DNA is TGTGCCAGCAGTTACTCCTCTCCTTCCTACGAGCAGTACTTC. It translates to CASSYSSPSYEQYF.

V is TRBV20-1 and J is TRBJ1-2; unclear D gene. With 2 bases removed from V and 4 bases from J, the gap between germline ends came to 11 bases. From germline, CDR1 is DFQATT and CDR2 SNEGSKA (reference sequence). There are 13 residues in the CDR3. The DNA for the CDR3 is TGCAGTGCTAGAACCCCCAACAGCTATGGCTACACCTTC. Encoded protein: CSARTPNSYGYTF.

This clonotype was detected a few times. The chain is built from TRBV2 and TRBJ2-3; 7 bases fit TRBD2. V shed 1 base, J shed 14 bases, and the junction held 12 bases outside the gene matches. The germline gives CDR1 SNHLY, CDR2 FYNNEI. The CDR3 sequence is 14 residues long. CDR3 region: CASSEERGDGPPYF. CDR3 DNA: TGTGCCAGCAGTGAAGAGCGGGGTGACGGCCCTCCGTATTTT.

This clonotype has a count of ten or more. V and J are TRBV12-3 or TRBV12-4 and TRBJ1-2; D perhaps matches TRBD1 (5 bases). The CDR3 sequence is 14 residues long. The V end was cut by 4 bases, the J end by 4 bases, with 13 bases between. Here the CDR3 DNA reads TGTGCCAGCAGTTGGGGGGTGGAGGGCTATGGCTACACCTTC. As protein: CASSWGVEGYGYTF.

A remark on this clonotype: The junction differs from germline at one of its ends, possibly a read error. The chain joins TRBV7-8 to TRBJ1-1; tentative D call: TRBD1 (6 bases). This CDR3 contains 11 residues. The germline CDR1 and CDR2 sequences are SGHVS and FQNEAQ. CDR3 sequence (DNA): TGTGCCAGCAGCTTAGTGGCAGGGGCGATCTTT. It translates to CASSLVAGAIF.

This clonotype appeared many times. In nucleotides, the CDR3 is TGTGCCAGCTCACCCGGGACAGGGTATCCGGGCGAGCAGTACTTC. It encodes CASSPGTGYPGEQYF. The chain links TRBV18 to TRBJ2-7; TRBD1 aligns across 9 bases. The J segment lost 6 bases and the V segment lost 3 bases, leaving 9 bases of the junction unmatched. There are 15 residues in the CDR3. Looked up from germline, CDR1 is KGHSH and CDR2 is LQKENI.

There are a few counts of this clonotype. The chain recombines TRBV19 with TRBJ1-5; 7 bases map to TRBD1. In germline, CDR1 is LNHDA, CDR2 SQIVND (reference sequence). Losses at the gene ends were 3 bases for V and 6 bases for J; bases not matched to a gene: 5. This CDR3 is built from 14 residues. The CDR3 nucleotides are TGTGCCAGTAGTATGGAGGGGGCGATTCAGCCCCAGCATTTT. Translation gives CASSMEGAIQPQHF.

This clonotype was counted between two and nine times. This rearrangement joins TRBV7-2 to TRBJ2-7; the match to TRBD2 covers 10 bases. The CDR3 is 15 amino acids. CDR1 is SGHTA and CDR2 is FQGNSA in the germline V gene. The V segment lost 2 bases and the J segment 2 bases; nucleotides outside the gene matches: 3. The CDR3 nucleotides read TGTGCCAGCAGCTTACGAGCGGGGGGGCCCTACGAGCAGTACTTC. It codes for CASSLRAGGPYEQYF. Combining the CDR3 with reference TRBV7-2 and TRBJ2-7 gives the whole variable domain GAGVSQSPSNKVTEKGKDVELRCDPISGHTALYWYRQSLGQGLEFLIYFQGNSAPDKSGLPSDRFSAERTGGSVSTLTIQRTQQEDSAVYLCASSLRAGGPYEQYFGPGTRLTVT.